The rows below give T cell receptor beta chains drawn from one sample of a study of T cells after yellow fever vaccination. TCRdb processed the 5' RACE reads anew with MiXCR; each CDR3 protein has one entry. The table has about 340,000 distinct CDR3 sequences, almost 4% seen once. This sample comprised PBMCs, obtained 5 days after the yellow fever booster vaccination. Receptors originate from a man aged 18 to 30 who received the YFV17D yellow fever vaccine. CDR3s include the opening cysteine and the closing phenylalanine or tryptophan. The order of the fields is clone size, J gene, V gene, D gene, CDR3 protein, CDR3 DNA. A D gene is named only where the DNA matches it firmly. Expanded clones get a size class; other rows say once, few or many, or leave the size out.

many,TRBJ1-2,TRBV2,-,CASSVTELDGYTF,TGTGCCAGCAGTGTAACGGAACTAGATGGCTACACCTTC
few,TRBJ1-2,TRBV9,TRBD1,CASSGGTGAYGYTF,TGTGCCAGCAGCGGCGGGACAGGGGCCTATGGCTACACCTTC
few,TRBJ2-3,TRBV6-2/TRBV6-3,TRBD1,CASSYVSLRGNTDTQYF,TGTGCCAGCAGTTACGTATCCCTCAGGGGGAACACAGATACGCAGTATTTT
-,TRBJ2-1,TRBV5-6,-,CASSLYLYEQFF,TGTGCCAGCAGCTTGTATCTCTATGAGCAGTTCTTC
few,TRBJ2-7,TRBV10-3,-,CATRTAGQDEQYF,TGTGCCACGAGGACAGCGGGGCAGGACGAGCAGTACTTC
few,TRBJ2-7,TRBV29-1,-,CSVVTGYEQYF,TGCAGCGTTGTGACGGGTTACGAGCAGTACTTC
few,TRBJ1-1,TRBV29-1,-,CSGVDRNTEAFF,TGCAGCGGGGTGGACAGGAACACTGAAGCTTTCTTT
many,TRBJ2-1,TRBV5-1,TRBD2,CASSSRLAGGPMNEQFF,TGCGCCAGCAGCTCGAGACTAGCGGGGGGGCCGATGAATGAGCAGTTCTTC
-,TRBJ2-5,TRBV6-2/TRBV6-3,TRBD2,CASSYGREGGETQYF,TGTGCCAGCAGTTACGGCCGGGAGGGTGGAGAGACCCAGTACTTC
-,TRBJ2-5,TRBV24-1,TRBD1,CATSDWTGEETQYF,TGTGCCACCAGTGATTGGACAGGAGAAGAGACCCAGTACTTC
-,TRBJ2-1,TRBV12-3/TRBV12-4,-,CASSLIRVSYNEQFF,TGTGCCAGCAGTTTGATAAGGGTGTCTTACAATGAGCAGTTCTTC
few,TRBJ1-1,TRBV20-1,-,CSARVENTEAFF,TGCAGTGCTAGGGTGGAGAACACTGAAGCTTTCTTT
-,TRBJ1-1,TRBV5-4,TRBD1,CASSLGTTGGRDTEAFF,TGTGCCAGCAGCTTGGGAACTACAGGGGGCCGGGACACTGAAGCTTTCTTT
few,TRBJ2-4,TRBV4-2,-,CASSQEWGTKNIQYF,TGTGCCAGCAGCCAAGAGTGGGGGACCAAAAACATTCAGTACTTC
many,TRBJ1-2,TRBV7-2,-,CASSLAWAGTNGYTF,TGTGCCAGCAGCTTAGCGTGGGCAGGGACTAATGGCTACACCTTC
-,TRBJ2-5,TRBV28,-,CASRLWGMETQYF,TGTGCCAGCAGGCTGTGGGGGATGGAGACCCAGTACTTC
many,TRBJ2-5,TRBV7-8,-,CASSLVLDSKRGTQYF,TGTGCCAGCAGCTTAGTTTTGGACAGCAAGAGAGGGACCCAGTACTTC
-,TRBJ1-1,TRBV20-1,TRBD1,CSARGQLYGGTEAFF,TGCAGTGCTAGGGGACAGCTTTATGGGGGCACTGAAGCTTTCTTT
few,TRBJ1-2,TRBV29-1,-,CSVEDSEANYGYTF,TGCAGCGTTGAAGATAGCGAGGCCAACTATGGCTACACCTTC
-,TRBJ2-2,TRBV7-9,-,CASSTRGVNTGELFF,TGTGCCAGCAGCACTCGAGGAGTGAACACCGGGGAGCTGTTTTTT
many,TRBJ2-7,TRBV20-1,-,CSARGGGGTYEQYF,TGCAGTGCTAGGGGCGGCGGAGGAACCTACGAGCAGTACTTC
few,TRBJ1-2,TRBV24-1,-,CATSDLQDGYTF,TGTGCCACCAGTGATTTGCAGGATGGCTACACCTTC
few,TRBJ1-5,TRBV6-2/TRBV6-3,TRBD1,CASSSPKTGRNGGRNQPQHF,TGTGCCAGCAGTTCCCCTAAGACAGGGCGGAATGGGGGGCGCAATCAGCCCCAGCATTTT
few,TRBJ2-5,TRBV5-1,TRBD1,CASSLGPETGDLETQYF,TGCGCCAGCAGCTTGGGCCCCGAGACAGGGGATTTGGAGACCCAGTACTTC
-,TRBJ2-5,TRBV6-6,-,CASSWFETQYF,TGTGCCAGCAGCTGGTTCGAGACCCAGTACTTC
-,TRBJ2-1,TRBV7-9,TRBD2,CASSSPSGGASSYNEQFF,TGTGCCAGCAGCTCCCCCTCCGGGGGGGCAAGCTCCTACAATGAGCAGTTCTTC
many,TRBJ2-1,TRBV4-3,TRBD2,CASSHLLAGGVDEQFF,TGCGCCAGCAGCCACCTTCTAGCGGGGGGCGTCGATGAGCAGTTCTTC
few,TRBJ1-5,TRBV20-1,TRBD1,CSARGDRDQPQHF,TGCAGTGCTAGAGGGGACAGAGATCAGCCCCAGCATTTT
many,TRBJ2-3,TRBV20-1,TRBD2,CSAIAGGLSF,TGCAGTGCGATAGCGGGGGGCTTAAGTTTT
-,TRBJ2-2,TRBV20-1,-,CSARRLVTGELFF,TGCAGTGCTAGAAGGCTTGTCACCGGGGAGCTGTTTTTT
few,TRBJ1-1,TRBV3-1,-,CASSQDRGMNTEAFF,TGTGCCAGCAGCCAAGACCGGGGCATGAACACTGAAGCTTTCTTT
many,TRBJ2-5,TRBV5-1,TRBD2,CASSHGRLAGQETQYF,TGCGCCAGCAGCCACGGGAGGCTAGCGGGACAAGAGACCCAGTACTTC
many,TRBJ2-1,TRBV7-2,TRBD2,CASSWTSGTYNEQFF,TGTGCCAGCAGCTGGACTAGCGGAACCTACAATGAGCAGTTCTTC
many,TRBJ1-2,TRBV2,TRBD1,CASRDQGGLANYGYTF,TGTGCCAGCAGAGATCAGGGGGGGCTAGCTAACTATGGCTACACCTTC
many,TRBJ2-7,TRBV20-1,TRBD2,CSARGGNYEQYF,TGCAGTGCTAGGGGAGGGAACTACGAGCAGTACTTC
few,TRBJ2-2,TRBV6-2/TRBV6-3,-,CASTGALNTGELFF,TGTGCCAGCACTGGGGCCCTCAACACCGGGGAGCTGTTTTTT
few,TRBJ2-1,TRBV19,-,CASSPGREQFF,TGTGCCAGTAGTCCAGGGAGAGAGCAGTTCTTC
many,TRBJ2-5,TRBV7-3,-,CASSLQLGETQYF,TGTGCCAGCAGCTTACAGCTTGGCGAGACCCAGTACTTC
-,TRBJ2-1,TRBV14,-,CASSQVSAGPSYNEQFF,TGTGCCAGCAGCCAAGTGAGTGCGGGGCCCTCCTACAATGAGCAGTTCTTC
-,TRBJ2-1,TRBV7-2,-,CASSRIGDPYNEQFF,TGTGCCAGCAGCCGGATCGGGGATCCATACAATGAGCAGTTCTTC
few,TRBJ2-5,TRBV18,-,CASSRDIGQETQYF,TGTGCCAGCTCACGGGACATCGGGCAAGAGACCCAGTACTTC
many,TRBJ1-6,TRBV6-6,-,CASSHSYNSPLHF,TGTGCCAGCAGTCACAGCTATAATTCACCCCTCCACTTT
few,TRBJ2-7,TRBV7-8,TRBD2,CASSEVAGSYEQYF,TGTGCCAGCAGCGAAGTAGCGGGTTCTTACGAGCAGTACTTC
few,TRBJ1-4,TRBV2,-,CASRGPELVPEKLFF,TGTGCCAGCAGGGGTCCTGAGCTAGTCCCCGAAAAACTGTTTTTT
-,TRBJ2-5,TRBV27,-,CASSYGGAGDGETQYF,TGTGCCAGCAGTTATGGGGGCGCAGGGGATGGAGAGACCCAGTACTTC
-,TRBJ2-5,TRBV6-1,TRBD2,CASSESTSGGGTETQYF,TGTGCCAGCAGTGAATCTACTAGCGGAGGTGGAACGGAGACCCAGTACTTC
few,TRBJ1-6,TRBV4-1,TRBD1,CASSLGQLRGSPLHF,TGCGCCAGCAGCCTGGGACAGCTGAGGGGTTCACCCCTCCACTTT
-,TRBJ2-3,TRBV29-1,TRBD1,CSGGTGVPTDTQYF,TGCAGCGGTGGGACAGGGGTCCCCACAGATACGCAGTATTTT
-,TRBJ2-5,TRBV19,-,CASSMERGGETQYF,TGTGCCAGTAGTATGGAAAGGGGCGGCGAGACCCAGTACTTC
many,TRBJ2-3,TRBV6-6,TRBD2,CASRTTEAGSFGTDTQYF,TGTGCCAGCAGAACGACTGAAGCGGGGTCCTTCGGCACAGATACGCAGTATTTT
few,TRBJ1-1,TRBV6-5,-,CASSRQQGPMNTEAFF,TGTGCCAGCAGCCGCCAACAGGGACCTATGAACACTGAAGCTTTCTTT
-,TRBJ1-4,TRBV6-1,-,CASRDTITTNEKLFF,TGTGCCAGCCGGGACACGATCACAACTAATGAAAAACTGTTTTTT
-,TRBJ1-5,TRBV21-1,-,CARTGSNQPQHF,TGTGCCAGAACAGGGAGCAATCAGCCCCAGCATTTT
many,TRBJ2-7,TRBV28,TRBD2,CASSPWTGGAYEQYF,TGTGCCAGCAGTCCCTGGACGGGGGGGGCCTACGAGCAGTACTTC
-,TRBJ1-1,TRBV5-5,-,CASSGTPVNTEAFF,TGTGCCAGCAGCGGCACACCTGTGAACACTGAAGCTTTCTTT
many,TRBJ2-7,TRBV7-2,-,CASSNWTDVTYEQYF,TGTGCCAGCAGCAATTGGACAGATGTAACCTACGAGCAGTACTTC
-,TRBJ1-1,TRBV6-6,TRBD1,CASERTGVIPEAFF,TGTGCCAGCGAAAGGACAGGGGTGATCCCTGAAGCTTTCTTT
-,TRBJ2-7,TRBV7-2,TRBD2,CASSLTAGGYEQYF,TGTGCCAGCAGCTTAACCGCGGGGGGGTACGAGCAGTACTTC
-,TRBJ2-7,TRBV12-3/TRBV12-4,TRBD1,CASSPLGTDPYEQYF,TGTGCCAGCAGCCCCCTCGGGACAGATCCCTACGAGCAGTACTTC